These 9 T cell receptor beta chains share one sample of origin, sequenced in a study of blood T cell repertoires in COVID-19. Data came from immunoSEQ multiplex PCR; TCRdb stores just in-frame clones and leaves some out. The sample comprises some 10,000 clones, almost 90% of which are singletons, and around a tenth rests with the top ten. The material sequenced was peripheral blood. The receptor set was obtained from a human donor in a cohort sampled during active COVID-19.

The chain joins TRBV14 to TRBJ1-1; possible D gene TRBD1, 5 bases. Trimming removed 0 bases from V and 8 bases from J, with 10 bases in between. CDR1 SGHDN and CDR2 FVKESK come from the germline V gene. The CDR3 spans 13 residues. The CDR3 sequence is CASSQEFGAEAFF. The CDR3 nucleotides are TGTGCCAGCAGCCAAGAATTTGGGGCAGAAGCTTTCTTT. Filled out from reference TRBV14 and TRBJ1-1, the complete variable domain reads EAGVTQFPSHSVIEKGQTVTLRCDPISGHDNLYWYRRVMGKEIKFLLHFVKESKQDESGMPNNRFLAERTGGTYSTLKVQPAELEDSGVYFCASSQEFGAEAFFGQGTRLTVV.

The chain joins TRBV18 to TRBJ2-2; 8 nucleotides line up with TRBD1. The germline gives CDR1 KGHSH, CDR2 LQKENI. This CDR3 is 16 amino acids long. V dropped 4 bases and J dropped 3; count of bases not matched to a gene: 7. As DNA, the CDR3 is TGTGCCAGCTCACACCGACAGGGGCGGGACACCGGGGAGCTGTTTTTT. Translating gives CASSHRQGRDTGELFF.

V gene TRBV5-4 combines with J gene TRBJ2-1; weak D call: TRBD2 (7 bases). The CDR3 totals 18 residues. Trimming stripped 5 bases from V and 8 bases from J, with 29 bases between. CDR1 SGHNT and CDR2 YYREEE come from the germline V gene (reference sequence). Here the CDR3 reads CASSPTQQRGPGGHEQFF. Written as DNA, the CDR3 is TGTGCCAGCAGTCCGACCCAGCAGCGGGGCCCCGGGGGGCATGAGCAGTTCTTC.

V is TRBV6-5 and J is TRBJ1-1; D is uncertain. The CDR3 contains 12 residues. Germline V lookup: CDR1 MNHEY, CDR2 SVGAGI. V was trimmed by 7 bases and J by 1 base, leaving 7 bases between them. The CDR3, as DNA: TGTGCCAGCAAAACAGCGAACACTGAAGCTTTCTTT. Translation gives CASKTANTEAFF.

This rearrangement joins TRBV6-2 or TRBV6-3 to TRBJ2-2, with D tentatively TRBD2 (5 bases). Germline-derived CDR1 and CDR2 are MNHEY and SVGEGT. With 5 bases removed from V and 5 bases from J, the gap between germline ends came to 15 bases. CDR3 size: 15 residues. The CDR3 sequence: CASSPGSSGTGELFF. CDR3 DNA sequence: TGTGCCAGCAGTCCCGGGTCTTCGGGAACCGGGGAGCTGTTTTTT.

This sequence joins TRBV27 and TRBJ2-3, with a possible D match to TRBD1 (6 bases). The CDR3 consists of 15 residues. Germline V CDR1 and CDR2: MNHEY, SMNVEV (reference sequence). V was clipped by 1 base and J by 4 bases, with 12 bases between them. The CDR3 sequence: CASSLWGPASDTQYF. In nucleotides, the CDR3 is TGTGCCAGCAGTTTATGGGGGCCCGCTTCAGATACGCAGTATTTT.

The chain recombines TRBV7-9 with TRBJ2-3; the D gene is possibly TRBD2 (5 bases). Germline values: CDR1 SEHNR, CDR2 FQNEAQ (reference sequence). Trimming pared 10 bases from V and 6 bases from J, leaving 20 bases between. The CDR3 loop spans 14 amino acids. The CDR3 sequence is CATPPLRWEDTQYF. The CDR3 DNA reads TGTGCCACCCCCCCCCTCCGCTGGGAGGATACGCAGTATTTT. Full variable domain (missing parts from reference TRBV7-9 and TRBJ2-3): DTGVSQNPRHKITKRGQNVTFRCDPISEHNRLYWYRQTLGQGPEFLTYFQNEAQLEKSRLLSDRFSAERPKGSFSTLEIQRTEQGDSAMYLCATPPLRWEDTQYFGPGTRLTVL.

The chain joins TRBV27 to TRBJ1-2; 8 bases map to TRBD1. J lost 2 bases, V lost 2 bases, and 1 base had no gene match. The CDR3 loop spans 14 amino acids. Per the germline V gene, CDR1 is MNHEY and CDR2 is SMNVEV (reference sequence). CDR3 sequence reads: CASSLAGGNYGYTF. The CDR3 DNA reads as TGTGCCAGCAGTTTAGCAGGGGGCAACTATGGCTACACCTTC.

This chain uses TRBV9 with TRBJ1-4, with TRBD1 identical over 7 bases. The CDR3 contains 14 residues. Looked up from germline, CDR1 is SGDLS and CDR2 is YYNGEE. V shed 0 bases, J shed 10 bases, and the junction held 6 bases outside the gene matches. CDR3: CASSVGQGVGKLFF. CDR3 bases: TGTGCCAGCAGCGTAGGACAGGGTGTCGGAAAACTGTTTTTT. Full variable domain (missing parts from reference TRBV9 and TRBJ1-4): DSGVTQTPKHLITATGQRVTLRCSPRSGDLSVYWYQQSLDQGLQFLIQYYNGEERAKGNILERFSAQQFPDLHSELNLSSLELGDSALYFCASSVGQGVGKLFFGSGTQLSVL.